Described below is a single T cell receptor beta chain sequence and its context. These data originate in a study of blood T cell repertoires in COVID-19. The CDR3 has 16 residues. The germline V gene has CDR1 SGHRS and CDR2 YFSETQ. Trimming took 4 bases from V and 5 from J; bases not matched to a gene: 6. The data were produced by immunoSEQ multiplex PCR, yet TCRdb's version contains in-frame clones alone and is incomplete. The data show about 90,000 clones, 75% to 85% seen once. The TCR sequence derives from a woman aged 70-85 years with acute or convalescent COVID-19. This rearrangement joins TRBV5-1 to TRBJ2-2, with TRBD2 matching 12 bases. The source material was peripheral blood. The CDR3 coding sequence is TGCGCCAGCAGCCTGACTAGCGGGAGAGGGACCGGGGAGCTGTTTTTT. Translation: CASSLTSGRGTGELFF.